A selection of T cell receptor beta chains follows, all from one sample in a study of T cell changes during pregnancy in multiple sclerosis. This table comes from immunoSEQ multiplex PCR, and its TCRdb copy is limited to in-frame clones, with some not included. This sample has some 80,000 clones, with about 92% found just once. Sequences were derived from peripheral blood, sampled before pregnancy. Receptor source: a female donor with multiple sclerosis, enrolled in a pregnancy study. The CDR3 runs from the conserved cysteine through the conserved F or W. The D gene is left open where the match is weak. Some rows have no size entry. The others give once, few or many, or a class for an expanded clone.

TRBD1,NA,TRBV6-6,TRBJ1-2,14,TGTGCCAGCAGAGGGACAGGGGACCCCTATGGCTACACCTTC,CASRGTGDPYGYTF
NA,once,TRBV6-1,TRBJ2-6,15,TGTGCCAGCAGTGAATCAGCGGGCGGGGCCAACGTCCTGACTTTC,CASSESAGGANVLTF
TRBD1,few,TRBV19,TRBJ1-6,16,TGTGCCAGTAACCGGGACAGGGAAGGGAATAATTCACCCCTCCACTTT,CASNRDREGNNSPLHF
NA,few,TRBV9,TRBJ1-5,14,TGTGCCAGCAGCGAAGGGGATAGCAATCAGCCCCAGCATTTT,CASSEGDSNQPQHF
NA,NA,TRBV19,TRBJ1-4,15,TGTGCCAGTAGTATAGAGGCCACAACTAATGAAAAACTGTTTTTT,CASSIEATTNEKLFF
TRBD1,NA,TRBV29-1,TRBJ2-5,13,TGCAGCGTGGGGACAGCGTTCCAAGAGACCCAGTACTTC,CSVGTAFQETQYF
TRBD2,once,TRBV9,TRBJ2-2,16,TGTGCCAGCAGCGGGACTAGCGGGGGGGCGAACGGGGAGCTGTTTTTT,CASSGTSGGANGELFF
TRBD2,NA,TRBV5-1,TRBJ2-3,17,TGCGCCAGCAGCTGGGAGAACCTAGCGGGGGGGAAAGATACGCAGTATTTT,CASSWENLAGGKDTQYF
NA,NA,TRBV2,TRBJ2-7,12,TGTGCCAGCGGGCTGACCTCCTACGAGCAGTACTTC,CASGLTSYEQYF
NA,NA,TRBV11-3,TRBJ2-5,15,TGTGCCAGCAGCTTAGGGGCGGGGGCAACGGAGACCCAGTACTTC,CASSLGAGATETQYF
NA,NA,TRBV2,TRBJ2-7,13,TGTGCCAGCATGTTGGAGGGAGTCTACGAGCAGTACTTC,CASMLEGVYEQYF
TRBD1,few,TRBV5-1,TRBJ1-1,15,TGCGCCAGCAGCAGATCCCAGGGGGCTTTGACTGAAGCTTTCTTT,CASSRSQGALTEAFF
TRBD1,NA,TRBV7-6,TRBJ1-5,16,TGTGCCAGCAGCTTAGAACCGGGACAGGGGGTCGAGCCCCAGCATTTT,CASSLEPGQGVEPQHF
TRBD1,NA,TRBV5-1,TRBJ1-6,14,TGCGCCAGCAGCTTGGGACAGGGGAGTTCACCCCTCCACTTT,CASSLGQGSSPLHF
NA,once,TRBV4-1,TRBJ2-7,13,TGCGCCAGCAGCCAAGACAGGGAGGACGAGCAGTACTTC,CASSQDREDEQYF
NA,NA,TRBV9,TRBJ1-3,15,TGTGCCAGCAGCGACTCAGGGGTCTCTGGAAACACCATATATTTT,CASSDSGVSGNTIYF
NA,NA,TRBV29-1,TRBJ2-3,13,TGCAGCACAAGACAGGAGTTCACAGATACGCAGTATTTT,CSTRQEFTDTQYF
NA,NA,TRBV10-3,TRBJ2-1,13,TGTGCCATCTGTTCCGGGTCCAACAATGAGCAGTTCTTC,CAICSGSNNEQFF
TRBD2,NA,TRBV4-1,TRBJ2-5,16,TGCGCCAGCAGAAAAACGCGGGGCAGCGGGGGAGAGACCCAGTACTTC,CASRKTRGSGGETQYF
TRBD2,once,TRBV18,TRBJ2-3,16,TGTGCCAGCTCACGGACTAGCGGCACTAGCACAGATACGCAGTATTTT,CASSRTSGTSTDTQYF
TRBD2,NA,TRBV5-1,TRBJ2-7,17,TGCGCCAGCAGCTTTCTAGCGGGGGAGGGTAGCTCCTACGAGCAGTACTTC,CASSFLAGEGSSYEQYF
NA,NA,TRBV4-1,TRBJ1-5,15,TGCGCCAGCAGCCAAGTTCAGGGGTTCAATCAGCCCCAGCATTTT,CASSQVQGFNQPQHF
NA,NA,TRBV28,TRBJ1-2,15,TGTGCCAGCAGTGCCCGGGGGGAAGCTAACTATGGCTACACCTTC,CASSARGEANYGYTF
TRBD1,NA,TRBV18,TRBJ2-7,15,TGTGCCAGCTCACCGCCCGGGACAGGGCTCTACGAGCAGTACTTC,CASSPPGTGLYEQYF
NA,NA,TRBV27,TRBJ2-1,15,TGTGCCACGTGTCAATTGGGGGGGGCTAGCGATGAGCAGTTCTTC,CATCQLGGASDEQFF
NA,NA,TRBV5-5,TRBJ2-3,19,TGTGCCAGCAGCCCCGTGGACTATTTCAGGTTGTGGTGGGGAGATACGCAGTATTTT,CASSPVDYFRLWWGDTQYF
TRBD1,NA,TRBV7-8,TRBJ1-3,16,TGTGCCAGCAGCCTTCCTTCCCGGACAGGGCGGGACACCATATATTTT,CASSLPSRTGRDTIYF
TRBD1,few,TRBV2,TRBJ2-2,14,TGTGCCCAAGCAGGACAGGGGAACACCGGGGAGCTGTTTTTT,CAQAGQGNTGELFF
NA,NA,TRBV5-1,TRBJ2-3,15,TGCGCCAGCAGCTTACGGCAGGACTCAATGGATCAGAAGTATTTT,CASSLRQDSMDQKYF
NA,once,TRBV10-1,TRBJ2-7,14,TGCGCCAGCAGCGTGGGTGGAGAGGCCTACGAGCAGTACTTC,CASSVGGEAYEQYF